This T cell receptor beta chain was captured in a study of blood T cells in healthy people across ages. General observations from the study: PBMCs were not sorted, which prevented a conclusive comparison of naive versus antigen-experienced cells. It was held that the diversity estimates obtained from one million T cells were underestimates.

The CDR3 is 13 amino acids. Germline V lookup: CDR1 DFQATT, CDR2 SNEGSKA (reference sequence). This clonotype was detected only a few times. The antigen remains unidentified. One end of the junction is discordant with germline, which a read error may explain. The authors ran a second PCR of 7 to 11 cycles using a sample-barcoded 5' primer and a J-beta primer mix. Tagging of each cDNA molecule was performed by a template-switch adaptor with 12 random nucleotides. Any given sample supplied a minimum of 3 million CDR3-containing paired-end reads. TCRdb fed the 5' RACE reads into MiXCR, producing one record per CDR3 protein. The table records hundreds of thousands of distinct CDR3 sequences, approximately 60% of them present only once.

Sequenced sample: blood. The chain couples TRBV20-1 to TRBJ1-2; D unresolved. The sequence was obtained from a man aged 35-49 years in good health. The CDR3, as DNA: TGCAGTGCTCTCTGGACGCTCTCCTATGGCTACACCTTT. Amino acids: CSALWTLSYGYTF.